The clone carrying this T cell receptor (beta chain) came up a few times. Other DNA sequences from this sample encode an identical CDR3 as well. From germline, CDR1 is SGHAT and CDR2 FQDESV (reference sequence). V lost 5 bases, J lost 2 bases, and 4 bases stayed unmatched. The CDR3 is 14 residues long. CD45RO-negative cells were positively selected for CCR7, leaving out terminally differentiated effector memory CD45RA+ cells. This entry is derived from a study of shared clonotypes between healthy human individuals. Study-level information: The plates for each donor numbered three CD4 naive, three CD4 memory, two CD8 naive and one CD8 memory.

Here immunoSEQ multiplex PCR was the method, and the copy in TCRdb shows in-frame clones only, minus some. The table has around 700,000 clones, roughly nine tenths seen once. Source material: naive CD8+ T cells sorted from blood. The rearrangement uses TRBV11-1 and TRBJ2-5; 8 bases are shared with TRBD1. The TCR comes from a man younger than 40 in good health. The DNA of the CDR3 is TGTGCCAGCAGCCCCCGACAGGGGCAAGAGACCCAGTACTTC. Residues: CASSPRQGQETQYF.